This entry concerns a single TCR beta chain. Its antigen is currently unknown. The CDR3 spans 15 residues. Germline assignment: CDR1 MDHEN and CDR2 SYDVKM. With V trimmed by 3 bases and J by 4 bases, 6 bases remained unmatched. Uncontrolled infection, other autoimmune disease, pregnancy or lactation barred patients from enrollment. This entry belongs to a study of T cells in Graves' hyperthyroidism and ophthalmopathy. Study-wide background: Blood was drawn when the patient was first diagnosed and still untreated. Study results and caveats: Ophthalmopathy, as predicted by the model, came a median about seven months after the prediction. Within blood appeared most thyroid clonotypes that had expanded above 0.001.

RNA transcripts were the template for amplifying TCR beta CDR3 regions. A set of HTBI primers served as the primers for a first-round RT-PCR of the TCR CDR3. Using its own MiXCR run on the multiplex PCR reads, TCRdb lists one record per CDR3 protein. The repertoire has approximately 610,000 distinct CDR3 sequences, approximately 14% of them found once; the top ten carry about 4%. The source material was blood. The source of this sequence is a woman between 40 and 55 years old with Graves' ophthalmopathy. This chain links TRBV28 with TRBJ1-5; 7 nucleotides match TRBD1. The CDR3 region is CASSLLGTENQPQHF. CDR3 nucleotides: TGTGCCAGCAGTTTGTTGGGGACAGAGAATCAGCCCCAGCATTTT.